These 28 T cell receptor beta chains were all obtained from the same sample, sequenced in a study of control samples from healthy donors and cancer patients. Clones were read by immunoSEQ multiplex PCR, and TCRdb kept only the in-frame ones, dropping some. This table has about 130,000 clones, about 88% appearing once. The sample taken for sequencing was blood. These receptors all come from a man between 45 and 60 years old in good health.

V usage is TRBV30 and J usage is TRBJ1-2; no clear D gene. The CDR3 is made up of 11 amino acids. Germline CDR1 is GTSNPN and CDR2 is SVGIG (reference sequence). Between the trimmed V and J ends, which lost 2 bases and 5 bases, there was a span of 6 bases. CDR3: CAWSPQYGYTF. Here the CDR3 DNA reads TGTGCCTGGAGTCCGCAGTATGGCTACACCTTC.

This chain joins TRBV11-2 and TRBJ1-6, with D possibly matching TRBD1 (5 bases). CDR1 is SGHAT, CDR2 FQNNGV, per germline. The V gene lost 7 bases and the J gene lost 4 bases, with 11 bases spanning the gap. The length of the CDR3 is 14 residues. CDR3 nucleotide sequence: TGTGCCAGCACCCGACAGCCTTATAATTCACCCCTCCACTTT. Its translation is CASTRQPYNSPLHF.

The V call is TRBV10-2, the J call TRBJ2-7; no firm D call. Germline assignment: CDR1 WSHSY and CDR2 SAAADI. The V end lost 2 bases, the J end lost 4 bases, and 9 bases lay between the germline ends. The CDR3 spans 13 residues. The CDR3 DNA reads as TGCGCCAGCAGTGAGGCCCCCCTTTACGAGCAGTACTTC. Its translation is CASSEAPLYEQYF.

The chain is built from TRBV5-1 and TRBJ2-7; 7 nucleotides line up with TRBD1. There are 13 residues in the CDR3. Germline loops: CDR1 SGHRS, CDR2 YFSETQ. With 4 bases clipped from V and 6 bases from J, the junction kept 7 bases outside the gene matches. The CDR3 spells CASSTTGTVEQYF. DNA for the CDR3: TGCGCCAGCAGCACTACCGGGACAGTCGAGCAGTACTTC. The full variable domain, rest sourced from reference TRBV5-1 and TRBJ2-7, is KAGVTQTPRYLIKTRGQQVTLSCSPISGHRSVSWYQQTPGQGLQFLFEYFSETQRNKGNFPGRFSGRQFSNSRSEMNVSTLELGDSALYLCASSTTGTVEQYFGPGTRLTVT.

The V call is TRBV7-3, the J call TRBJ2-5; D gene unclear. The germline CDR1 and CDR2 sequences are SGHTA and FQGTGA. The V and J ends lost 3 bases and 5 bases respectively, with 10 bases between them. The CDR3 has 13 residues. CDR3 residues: CASSFSRAETQYF. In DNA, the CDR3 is TGTGCCAGCAGCTTCTCTAGGGCGGAGACCCAGTACTTC.

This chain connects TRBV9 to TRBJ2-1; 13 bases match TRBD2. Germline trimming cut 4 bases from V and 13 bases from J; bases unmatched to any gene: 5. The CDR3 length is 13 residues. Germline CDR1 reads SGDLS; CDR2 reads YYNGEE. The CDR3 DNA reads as TGTGCCAGCAGCCCGACTAGCGGGGGGCATCAGTTCTTC. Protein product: CASSPTSGGHQFF.

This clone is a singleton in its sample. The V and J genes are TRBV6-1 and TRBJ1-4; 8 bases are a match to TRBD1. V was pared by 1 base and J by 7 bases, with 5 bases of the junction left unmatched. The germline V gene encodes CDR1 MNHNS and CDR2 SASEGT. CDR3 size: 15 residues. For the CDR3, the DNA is TGTGCCAGCAGTGAAGGCGGGACAGGTCCTGAAAAACTGTTTTTT. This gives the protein CASSEGGTGPEKLFF.

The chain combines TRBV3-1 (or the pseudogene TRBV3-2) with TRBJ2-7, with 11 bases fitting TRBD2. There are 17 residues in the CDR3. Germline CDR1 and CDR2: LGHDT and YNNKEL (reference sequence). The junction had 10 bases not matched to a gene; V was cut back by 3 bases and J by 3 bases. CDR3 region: CASSQDILAGAFYEQYF. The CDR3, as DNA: TGTGCCAGCAGCCAGGATATACTAGCGGGGGCCTTCTACGAGCAGTACTTC.

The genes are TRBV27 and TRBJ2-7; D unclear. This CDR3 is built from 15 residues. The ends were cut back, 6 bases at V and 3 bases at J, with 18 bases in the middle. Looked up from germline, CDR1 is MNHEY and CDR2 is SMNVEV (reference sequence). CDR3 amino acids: CASRSDDGGFYEQYF. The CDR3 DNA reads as TGTGCCAGCAGGTCGGACGACGGTGGGTTCTACGAGCAGTACTTC.

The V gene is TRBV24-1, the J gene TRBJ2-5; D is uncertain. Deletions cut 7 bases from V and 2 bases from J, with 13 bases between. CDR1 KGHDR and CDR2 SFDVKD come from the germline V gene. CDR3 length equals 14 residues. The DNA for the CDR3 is TGTGCCACCAGCCCACGTTGGGAACAAGAGACCCAGTACTTC. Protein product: CATSPRWEQETQYF.

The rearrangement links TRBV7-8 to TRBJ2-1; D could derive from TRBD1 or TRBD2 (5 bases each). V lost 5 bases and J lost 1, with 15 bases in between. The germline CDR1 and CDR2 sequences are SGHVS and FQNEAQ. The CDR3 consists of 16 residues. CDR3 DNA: TGTGCCAGCAGCCTGGGGGTGGCTGGATCCTACAATGAGCAGTTCTTC. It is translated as CASSLGVAGSYNEQFF.

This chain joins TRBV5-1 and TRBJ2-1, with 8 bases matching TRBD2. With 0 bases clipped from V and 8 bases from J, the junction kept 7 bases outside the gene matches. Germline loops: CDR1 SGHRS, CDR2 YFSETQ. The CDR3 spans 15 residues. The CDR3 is CASSLGPAGGDEQFF. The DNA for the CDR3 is TGCGCCAGCAGCTTGGGGCCCGCGGGGGGCGATGAGCAGTTCTTC.

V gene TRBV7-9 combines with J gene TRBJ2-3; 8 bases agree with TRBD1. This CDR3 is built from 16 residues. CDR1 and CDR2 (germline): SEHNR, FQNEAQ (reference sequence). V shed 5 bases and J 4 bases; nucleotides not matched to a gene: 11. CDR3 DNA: TGTGCCAGCAGCGTAGGGACAGGCCTCAGTGCAGATACGCAGTATTTT. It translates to CASSVGTGLSADTQYF.

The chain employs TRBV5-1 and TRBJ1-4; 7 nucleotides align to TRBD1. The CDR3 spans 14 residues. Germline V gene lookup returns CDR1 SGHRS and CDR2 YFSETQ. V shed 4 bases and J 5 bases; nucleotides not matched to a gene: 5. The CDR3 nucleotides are TGCGCCAGCAGCAGGGGACAGCAGAATGAAAAACTGTTTTTT. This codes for CASSRGQQNEKLFF.

The CDR3 spells CASTTGWGAIGEQFF. The CDR3 DNA reads as TGTGCCAGCACCACTGGGTGGGGGGCCATCGGTGAGCAGTTCTTC. V usage is TRBV7-9 and J usage is TRBJ2-1; either TRBD1 or TRBD2 may fit D (6 bases each). Germline CDR1 SEHNR, CDR2 FQNEAQ (reference sequence). Trimming pared 7 bases from V and 9 bases from J, leaving 22 bases between. The CDR3 contains 15 residues.

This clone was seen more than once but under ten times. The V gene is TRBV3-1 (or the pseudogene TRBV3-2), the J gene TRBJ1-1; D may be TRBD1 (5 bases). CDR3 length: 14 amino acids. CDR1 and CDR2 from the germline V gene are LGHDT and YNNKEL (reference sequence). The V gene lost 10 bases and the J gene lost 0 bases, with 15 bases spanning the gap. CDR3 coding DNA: TGTGCCACAGGGAGGGACGAGATGAACACTGAAGCTTTCTTT. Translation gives CATGRDEMNTEAFF.

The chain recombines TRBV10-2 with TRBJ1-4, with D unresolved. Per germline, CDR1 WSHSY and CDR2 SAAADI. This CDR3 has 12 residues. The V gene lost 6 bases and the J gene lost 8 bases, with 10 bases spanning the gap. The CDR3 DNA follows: TGCGCCAGCAGCGAGACTGACGAAAAACTGTTTTTT. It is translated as CASSETDEKLFF.

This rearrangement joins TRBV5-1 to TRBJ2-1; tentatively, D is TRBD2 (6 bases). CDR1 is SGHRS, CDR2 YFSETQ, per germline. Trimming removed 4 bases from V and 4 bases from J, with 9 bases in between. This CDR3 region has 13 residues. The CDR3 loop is CASSRDLYNEQFF. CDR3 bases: TGCGCCAGCAGCCGGGACTTATACAATGAGCAGTTCTTC.

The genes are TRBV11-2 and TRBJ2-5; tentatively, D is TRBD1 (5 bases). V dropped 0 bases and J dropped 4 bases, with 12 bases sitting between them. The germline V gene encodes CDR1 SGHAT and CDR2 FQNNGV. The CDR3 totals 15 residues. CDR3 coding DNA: TGTGCCAGCAGCTTAGATTGGGGCAGGGTAGAGACCCAGTACTTC. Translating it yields CASSLDWGRVETQYF. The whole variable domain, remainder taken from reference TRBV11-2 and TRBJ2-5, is EAGVAQSPRYKIIEKRQSVAFWCNPISGHATLYWYQQILGQGPKLLIQFQNNGVVDDSQLPKDRFSAERLKGVDSTLKIQPAKLEDSAVYLCASSLDWGRVETQYFGPGTRLLVL.

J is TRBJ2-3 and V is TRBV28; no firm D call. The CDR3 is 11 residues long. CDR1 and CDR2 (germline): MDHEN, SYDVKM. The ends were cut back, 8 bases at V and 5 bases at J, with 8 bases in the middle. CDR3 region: CASGRQDTQYF. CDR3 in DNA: TGTGCCAGCGGGCGGCAAGATACGCAGTATTTT.

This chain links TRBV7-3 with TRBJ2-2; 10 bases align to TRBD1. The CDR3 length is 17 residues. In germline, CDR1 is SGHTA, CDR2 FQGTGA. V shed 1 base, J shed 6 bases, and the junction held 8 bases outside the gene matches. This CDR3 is CASSLRSVGTGAGELFF. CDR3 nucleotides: TGTGCCAGCAGCTTAAGATCGGTGGGGACAGGGGCCGGGGAGCTGTTTTTT.

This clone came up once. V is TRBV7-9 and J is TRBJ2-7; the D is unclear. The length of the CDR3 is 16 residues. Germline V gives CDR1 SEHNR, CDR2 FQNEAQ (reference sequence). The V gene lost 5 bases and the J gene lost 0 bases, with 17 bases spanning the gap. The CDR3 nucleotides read TGTGCCAGCAGCCCCCCCGGTGCTAGGCACTCCTACGAGCAGTACTTC. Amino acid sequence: CASSPPGARHSYEQYF.

This CDR3 is CASSSGTGEKTQYF. CDR3 sequence (DNA): TGTGCCAGCAGCTCCGGGACAGGAGAAAAGACCCAGTACTTC. This chain uses TRBV7-3 with TRBJ2-5; 8 bases map to TRBD1. CDR1 is SGHTA and CDR2 is FQGTGA in the germline V gene. The ends lost 4 bases at V and 6 bases at J; junction bases unmatched: 7. The CDR3 is 14 residues long.

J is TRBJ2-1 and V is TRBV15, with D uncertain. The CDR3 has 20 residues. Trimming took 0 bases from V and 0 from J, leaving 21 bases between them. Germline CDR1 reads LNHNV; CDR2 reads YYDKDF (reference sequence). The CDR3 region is CATSRDPQPATTSSYNEQFF. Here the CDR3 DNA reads TGTGCCACCAGCAGAGATCCCCAGCCCGCGACCACCAGCTCCTACAATGAGCAGTTCTTC. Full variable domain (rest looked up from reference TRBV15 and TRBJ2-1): DAMVIQNPRYQVTQFGKPVTLSCSQTLNHNVMYWYQQKSSQAPKLLFHYYDKDFNNEADTPDNFQSRRPNTSFCFLDIRSPGLGDTAMYLCATSRDPQPATTSSYNEQFFGPGTRLTVL.

CDR3 in DNA: TGTGCCAGCAGCTTTTGGCGGGTCTACAATGAGCAGTTCTTC. Its translation is CASSFWRVYNEQFF. The V and J genes are TRBV5-4 and TRBJ2-1, with D perhaps TRBD2 (5 bases). The CDR3 loop spans 14 amino acids. V dropped 2 bases and J dropped 3 bases, with 9 bases sitting between them. Germline loops: CDR1 SGHNT, CDR2 YYREEE (reference sequence).

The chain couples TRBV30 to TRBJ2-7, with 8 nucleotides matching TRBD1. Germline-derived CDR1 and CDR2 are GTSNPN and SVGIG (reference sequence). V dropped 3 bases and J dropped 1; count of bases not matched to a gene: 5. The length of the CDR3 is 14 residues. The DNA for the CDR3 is TGTGCCTGGAGCCTTGGGACAGGATCCTACGAGCAGTACTTC. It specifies CAWSLGTGSYEQYF. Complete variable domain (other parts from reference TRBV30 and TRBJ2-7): SQTIHQWPATLVQPVGSPLSLECTVEGTSNPNLYWYRQAAGRGLQLLFYSVGIGQISSEVPQNLSASRPQDRQFILSSKKLLLSDSGFYLCAWSLGTGSYEQYFGPGTRLTVT.

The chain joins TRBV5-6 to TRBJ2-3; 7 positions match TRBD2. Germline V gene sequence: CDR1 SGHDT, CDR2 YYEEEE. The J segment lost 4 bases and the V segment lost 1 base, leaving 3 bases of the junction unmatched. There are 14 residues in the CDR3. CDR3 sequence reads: CASSLWTRPDTQYF. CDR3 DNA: TGTGCCAGCAGCTTGTGGACTAGGCCAGATACGCAGTATTTT. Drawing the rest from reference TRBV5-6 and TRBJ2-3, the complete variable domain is DAGVTQSPTHLIKTRGQQVTLRCSPKSGHDTVSWYQQALGQGPQFIFQYYEEEERQRGNFPDRFSGHQFPNYSSELNVNALLLGDSALYLCASSLWTRPDTQYFGPGTRLTVL.

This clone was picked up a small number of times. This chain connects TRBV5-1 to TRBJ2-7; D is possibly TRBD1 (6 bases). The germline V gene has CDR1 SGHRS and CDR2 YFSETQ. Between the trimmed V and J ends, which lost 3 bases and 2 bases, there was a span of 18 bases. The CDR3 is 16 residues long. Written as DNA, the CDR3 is TGCGCCAGCAGCTCACACCGGGACACATATCCCTACGAGCAGTACTTC. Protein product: CASSSHRDTYPYEQYF.